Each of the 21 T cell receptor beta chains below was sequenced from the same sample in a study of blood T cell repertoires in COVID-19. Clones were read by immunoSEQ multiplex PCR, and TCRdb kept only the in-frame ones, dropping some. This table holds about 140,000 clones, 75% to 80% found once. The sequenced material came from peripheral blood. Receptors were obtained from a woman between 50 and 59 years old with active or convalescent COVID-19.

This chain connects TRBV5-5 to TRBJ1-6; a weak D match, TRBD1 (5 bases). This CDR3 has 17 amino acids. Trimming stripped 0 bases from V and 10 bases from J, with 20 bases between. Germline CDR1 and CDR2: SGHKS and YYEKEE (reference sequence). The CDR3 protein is CASSLDPTSQGYSPLHF. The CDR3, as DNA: TGTGCCAGCAGCTTGGATCCCACCTCGCAGGGATACTCACCCCTCCACTTT.

The chain's CDR3 is CASSLSGRVSDTQYF. The CDR3 bases are TGTGCCAGCAGCTTATCTGGCAGGGTATCGGATACGCAGTATTTT. The V call is TRBV7-2, the J call TRBJ2-3, with D maybe TRBD1 (5 bases). The CDR3 extends over 15 amino acids. Trimming stripped 2 bases from V and 6 bases from J, with 15 bases between. Germline CDR1 SGHTA, CDR2 FQGNSA.

The chain's CDR3 is CASSVGSGGGQPQHF. The CDR3 DNA follows: TGTGCCAGCAGCGTAGGCTCAGGGGGCGGTCAGCCCCAGCATTTT. The chain uses TRBV9 and TRBJ1-5, with 8 bases identical to TRBD1. This CDR3 region has 15 residues. CDR1 is SGDLS, CDR2 YYNGEE, per germline. Losses at the gene ends were 0 bases for V and 6 bases for J; bases not matched to a gene: 5.

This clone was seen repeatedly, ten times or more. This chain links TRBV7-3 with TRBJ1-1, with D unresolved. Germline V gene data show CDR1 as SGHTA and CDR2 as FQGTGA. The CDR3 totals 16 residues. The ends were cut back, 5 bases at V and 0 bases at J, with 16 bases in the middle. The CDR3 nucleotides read TGTGCCAGCAGCCGGTGGGCAGGCCCAATGAACACTGAAGCTTTCTTT. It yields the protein CASSRWAGPMNTEAFF.

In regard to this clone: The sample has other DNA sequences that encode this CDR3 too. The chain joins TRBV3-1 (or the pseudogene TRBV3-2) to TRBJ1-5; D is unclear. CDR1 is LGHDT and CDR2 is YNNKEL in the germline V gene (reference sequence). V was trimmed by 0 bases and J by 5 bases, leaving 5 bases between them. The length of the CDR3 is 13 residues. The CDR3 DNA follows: TGTGCCAGCAGCCAAGAACGAGATCAGCCCCAGCATTTT. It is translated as CASSQERDQPQHF.

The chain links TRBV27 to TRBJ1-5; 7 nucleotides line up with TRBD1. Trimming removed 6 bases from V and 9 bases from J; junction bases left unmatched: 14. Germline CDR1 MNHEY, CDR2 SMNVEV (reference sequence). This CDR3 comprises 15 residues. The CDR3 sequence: CASRPSGTASSPQHF. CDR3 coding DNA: TGTGCCAGCAGGCCCTCAGGGACAGCTTCGTCGCCCCAGCATTTT.

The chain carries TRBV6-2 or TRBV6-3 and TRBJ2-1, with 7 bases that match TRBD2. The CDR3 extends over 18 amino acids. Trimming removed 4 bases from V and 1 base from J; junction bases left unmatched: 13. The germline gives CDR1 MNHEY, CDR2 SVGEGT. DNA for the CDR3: TGTGCCAGCAGTTTCCCTACACCGGGACTATCTTCCTACAATGAGCAGTTCTTC. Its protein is CASSFPTPGLSSYNEQFF.

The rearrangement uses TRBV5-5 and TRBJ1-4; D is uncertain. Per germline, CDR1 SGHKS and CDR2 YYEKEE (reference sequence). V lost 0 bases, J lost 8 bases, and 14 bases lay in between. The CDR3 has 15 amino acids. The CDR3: CASSLEWPPGEKLFF. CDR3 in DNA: TGTGCCAGCAGCTTGGAATGGCCCCCCGGGGAAAAACTGTTTTTT. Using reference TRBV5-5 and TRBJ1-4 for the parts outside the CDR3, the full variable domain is DAGVTQSPTHLIKTRGQQVTLRCSPISGHKSVSWYQQVLGQGPQFIFQYYEKEERGRGNFPDRFSARQFPNYSSELNVNALLLGDSALYLCASSLEWPPGEKLFFGSGTQLSVL.

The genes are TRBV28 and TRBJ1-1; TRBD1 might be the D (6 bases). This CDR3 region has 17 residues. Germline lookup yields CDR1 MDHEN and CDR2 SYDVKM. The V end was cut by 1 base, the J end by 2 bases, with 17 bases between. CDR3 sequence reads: CASSLYTTGKGNTEAFF. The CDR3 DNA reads TGTGCCAGCAGTTTATACACTACAGGGAAGGGAAACACTGAAGCTTTCTTT.

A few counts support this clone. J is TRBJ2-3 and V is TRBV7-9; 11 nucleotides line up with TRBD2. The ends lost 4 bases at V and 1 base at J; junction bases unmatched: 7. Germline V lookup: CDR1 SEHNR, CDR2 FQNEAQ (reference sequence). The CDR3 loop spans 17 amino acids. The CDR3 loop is CASSSHPLAGGTDTQYF. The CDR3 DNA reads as TGTGCCAGCAGCTCCCACCCACTAGCGGGGGGCACAGATACGCAGTATTTT. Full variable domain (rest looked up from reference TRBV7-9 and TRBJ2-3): DTGVSQNPRHKITKRGQNVTFRCDPISEHNRLYWYRQTLGQGPEFLTYFQNEAQLEKSRLLSDRFSAERPKGSFSTLEIQRTEQGDSAMYLCASSSHPLAGGTDTQYFGPGTRLTVL.

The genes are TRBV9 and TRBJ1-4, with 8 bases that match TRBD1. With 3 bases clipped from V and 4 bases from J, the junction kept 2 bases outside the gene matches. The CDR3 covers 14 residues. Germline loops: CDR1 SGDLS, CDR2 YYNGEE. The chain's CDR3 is CASSGTGRNEKLFF. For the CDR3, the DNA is TGTGCCAGCAGCGGGACAGGGCGTAATGAAAAACTGTTTTTT.

The CDR3 is CASSLVGREVNEQFF. The CDR3 region has the DNA TGTGCCAGCAGCTTAGTGGGCAGGGAGGTTAATGAGCAGTTCTTC. This chain connects TRBV7-2 to TRBJ2-1; perhaps TRBD2 as D (6 bases). CDR3 length: 15 amino acids. Per the germline V gene, CDR1 is SGHTA and CDR2 is FQGNSA. The V end was cut by 1 base, the J end by 7 bases, with 14 bases between.

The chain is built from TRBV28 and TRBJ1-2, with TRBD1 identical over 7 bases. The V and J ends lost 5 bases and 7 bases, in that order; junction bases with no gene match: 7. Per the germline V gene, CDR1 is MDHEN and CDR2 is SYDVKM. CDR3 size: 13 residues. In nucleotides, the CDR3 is TGTGCCAGCAGTGATGGAGGGGGCATTGGCTACACCTTC. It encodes CASSDGGGIGYTF.

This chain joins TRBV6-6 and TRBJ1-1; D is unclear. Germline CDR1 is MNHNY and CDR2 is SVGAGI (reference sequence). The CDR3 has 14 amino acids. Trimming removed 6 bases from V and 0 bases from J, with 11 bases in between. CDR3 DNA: TGTGCCAGCAGGAAGACCGACATGAACACTGAAGCTTTCTTT. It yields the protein CASRKTDMNTEAFF.

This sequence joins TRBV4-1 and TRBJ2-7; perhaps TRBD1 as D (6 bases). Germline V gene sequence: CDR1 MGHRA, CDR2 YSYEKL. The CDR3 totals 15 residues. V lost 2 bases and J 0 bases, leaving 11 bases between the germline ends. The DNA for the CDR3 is TGCGCCAGCAGCCAATCCTTGACAGGCTCCTACGAGCAGTACTTC. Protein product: CASSQSLTGSYEQYF.

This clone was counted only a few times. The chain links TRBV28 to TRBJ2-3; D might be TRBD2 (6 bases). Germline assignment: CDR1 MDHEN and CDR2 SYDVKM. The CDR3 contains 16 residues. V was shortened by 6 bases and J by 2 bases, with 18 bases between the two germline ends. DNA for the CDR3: TGTGCCAGCAGGGATACACGGGACTCAAACACAGATACGCAGTATTTT. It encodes CASRDTRDSNTDTQYF.

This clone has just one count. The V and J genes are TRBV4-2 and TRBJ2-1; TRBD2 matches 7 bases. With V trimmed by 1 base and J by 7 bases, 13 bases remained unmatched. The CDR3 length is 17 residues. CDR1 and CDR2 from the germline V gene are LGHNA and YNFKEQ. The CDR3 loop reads CASSQVFSSSGLNEQFF. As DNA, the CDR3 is TGTGCCAGCAGCCAAGTTTTTTCGTCTAGCGGCCTTAATGAGCAGTTCTTC.

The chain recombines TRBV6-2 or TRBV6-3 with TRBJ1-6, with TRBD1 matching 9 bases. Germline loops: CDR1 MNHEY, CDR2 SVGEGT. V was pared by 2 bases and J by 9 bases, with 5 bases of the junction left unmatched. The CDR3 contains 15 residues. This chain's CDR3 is CASSYRTGVGSPLHF. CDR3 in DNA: TGTGCCAGCAGTTACCGGACAGGGGTTGGTTCACCCCTCCACTTT.

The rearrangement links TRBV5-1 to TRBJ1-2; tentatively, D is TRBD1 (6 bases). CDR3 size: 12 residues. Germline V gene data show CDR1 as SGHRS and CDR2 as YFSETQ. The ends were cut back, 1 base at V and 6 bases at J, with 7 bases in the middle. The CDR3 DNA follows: TGCGCCAGCAGCTTGTCAGGGGATGGCTACACCTTC. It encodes CASSLSGDGYTF.

Here the CDR3 DNA reads TGTGCCAGCAGTGGAGGGATGGATCCCAATCAGCCCCAGCATTTT. Translating gives CASSGGMDPNQPQHF. The chain couples TRBV2 to TRBJ1-5; the D is unclear. Germline V gene sequence: CDR1 SNHLY, CDR2 FYNNEI. The CDR3 loop spans 15 amino acids. V was clipped by 4 bases and J by 3 bases, with 13 bases between them. The entire variable domain, with the rest obtained from reference TRBV2 and TRBJ1-5, is as follows: EPEVTQTPSHQVTQMGQEVILRCVPISNHLYFYWYRQILGQKVEFLVSFYNNEISEKSEIFDDQFSVERPDGSNFTLKIRSTKLEDSAMYFCASSGGMDPNQPQHFGDGTRLSIL.

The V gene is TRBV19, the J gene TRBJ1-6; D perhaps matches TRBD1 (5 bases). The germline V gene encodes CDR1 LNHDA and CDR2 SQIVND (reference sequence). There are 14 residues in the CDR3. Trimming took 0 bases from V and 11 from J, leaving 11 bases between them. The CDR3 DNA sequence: TGTGCCAGTAGTATAGATGGGGGGTTTGCACCCCTCCACTTT. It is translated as CASSIDGGFAPLHF.